This passage covers 9 T cell receptor beta chains from one sample sequenced in a study of T-cell memory formation after mild COVID-19. TCRdb independently ran MiXCR on the 5' RACE reads; one entry per CDR3 protein. The top ten hold around 9.2% of the sample, which has 400,000 to 500,000 distinct CDR3 sequences, roughly 20% seen once. The sample consisted of PBMCs or a T cell subset sorted from them (not recorded which). The receptors come from an adult woman who had mild COVID-19 (a few samples of this study predate the infection). Cell type and time point are not known.

This clonotype has more than one count but fewer than ten. The chain joins TRBV10-3 to TRBJ2-3, with D maybe TRBD2 (6 bases). Germline loops: CDR1 ENHRY, CDR2 SYGVKD. The V end lost 4 bases, the J end lost 1 base, and 15 bases lay between the germline ends. CDR3 size: 16 residues. CDR3 DNA: TGTGCCATCAGTGCCCGATCTAGCGACCGCACAGATACGCAGTATTTT. Translation: CAISARSSDRTDTQYF.

This clonotype came up a few times. The rearrangement joins TRBV20-1 to TRBJ1-2; D not resolved. Trimming took off 8 bases at V and 6 bases at J, with 4 bases between the two ends. This CDR3 contains 8 residues. Germline-derived CDR1 and CDR2 are DFQATT and SNEGSKA (reference sequence). CDR3 DNA sequence: TGCAGTATAGATGGCTACACCTTC. Encoded protein: CSIDGYTF.

This clonotype has ten or more counts. V and J are TRBV4-1 and TRBJ2-1; D may be TRBD2 (6 bases). CDR3 length: 17 amino acids. CDR1 is MGHRA, CDR2 YSYEKL, per germline. Trimming stripped 0 bases from V and 6 bases from J, with 18 bases between. The CDR3 region has the DNA TGCGCCAGCAGCCAAGAACGGCTGTCAGCGACTAGCAATGAGCAGTTCTTC. Its translation: CASSQERLSATSNEQFF.

In its sample, this clonotype was seen a few times. The V gene is TRBV30, the J gene TRBJ1-2; D not resolved. The V end lost 2 bases, the J end lost 1 base, and 11 bases lay between the germline ends. CDR3 length: 14 amino acids. From germline, CDR1 is GTSNPN and CDR2 SVGIG (reference sequence). CDR3 sequence: CAWSRRANNYGYTF. The CDR3, as DNA: TGTGCCTGGAGTAGACGGGCTAATAACTATGGCTACACCTTC.

This clonotype was seen ten or more times. The gene calls are TRBV5-4 and TRBJ2-5, with TRBD2 matching over 7 bases. CDR1 is SGHNT and CDR2 is YYREEE in the germline V gene (reference sequence). CDR3 size: 15 residues. The V segment lost 3 bases and the J segment 1 base; nucleotides outside the gene matches: 6. CDR3 sequence: CASSSRLAGQETQYF. CDR3 coding DNA: TGTGCCAGCAGCTCCAGACTAGCAGGCCAAGAGACCCAGTACTTC. Together with reference TRBV5-4 and TRBJ2-5, the CDR3 gives the full variable domain: ETGVTQSPTHLIKTRGQQVTLRCSSQSGHNTVSWYQQALGQGPQFIFQYYREEENGRGNFPPRFSGLQFPNYSSELNVNALELDDSALYLCASSSRLAGQETQYFGPGTRLLVL.

The chain joins TRBV5-1 to TRBJ2-1, with D perhaps matching TRBD2 (5 bases). Trimming stripped 3 bases from V and 13 bases from J, with 14 bases between. CDR1 and CDR2 from the germline V gene are SGHRS and YFSETQ. The CDR3 extends over 12 amino acids. Here the CDR3 reads CASSSKWGEQFF. The CDR3 coding sequence is TGCGCCAGCAGCTCTAAATGGGGAGAACAGTTCTTC.

The rearrangement uses TRBV7-9 and TRBJ1-2, with D unresolved. From germline, CDR1 is SEHNR and CDR2 FQNEAQ (reference sequence). The CDR3 sequence is 15 residues long. Trimming stripped 0 bases from V and 2 bases from J, with 10 bases between. CDR3 DNA sequence: TGTGCCAGCAGCTTAGCGTTCGGCCAGAACTATGGCTACACCTTC. Translating it yields CASSLAFGQNYGYTF.

The chain uses TRBV20-1 and TRBJ1-2; D possibly corresponds to TRBD1 (5 bases). CDR3 length equals 13 residues. Germline V lookup: CDR1 DFQATT, CDR2 SNEGSKA (reference sequence). The ends were cut back, 6 bases at V and 2 bases at J, with 13 bases in the middle. This CDR3 reads CSASGTTNYGYTF. The CDR3, as DNA: TGCAGTGCCAGCGGGACGACCAACTATGGCTACACCTTC.

This clonotype was detected only a few times. This chain uses TRBV20-1 with TRBJ2-7; 9 bases map to TRBD2. The ends lost 5 bases at V and 2 bases at J; junction bases unmatched: 7. The CDR3 contains 14 residues. Germline assignment: CDR1 DFQATT and CDR2 SNEGSKA (reference sequence). For the CDR3, the DNA is TGCAGTGCTCAAGGGGTAGCGGGAGCCTACGAGCAGTACTTC. Protein: CSAQGVAGAYEQYF.